In its sample, the clone carrying this T cell receptor (beta chain) was seen a few times. Its specificity is unknown. This CDR3 region has 15 residues. CDR1 is MNHEY, CDR2 SVGAGI, per germline. Trimming removed 7 bases at V and 5 bases at J, with 20 bases between. The PCR was carried out with 60 Vbeta primers and 13 Jbeta primers. Using immunoSEQ multiplex PCR, the repertoire was profiled, and TCRdb retains in-frame clones only, with some absent. The table includes roughly 79,000 clones, around four fifths detected once. These data come from a study of cytomegalovirus exposure and HLA in healthy donors. In the study overall: Of around 400 genotyped donors, more than 65% grouped in the Caucasian-associated ancestry cluster.

Overall study results and limits: Common viral pathogens seemed, in a later analysis, to connect with several of the most significant clusters. Accurate HLA-A and HLA-B prediction from TCR beta sequences was reported for most subjects.

The TCR sequence derives from a woman between 50 and 59 years old in good health and CMV-seropositive. The V gene is TRBV6-5, the J gene TRBJ1-1, with D possibly TRBD1 on 6 matching bases. The sample consisted of PBMCs. CDR3 sequence reads: CASTTRGGLVTEAFF. The CDR3 coding sequence is TGTGCCAGCACCACTAGGGGGGGTTTGGTGACTGAAGCTTTCTTT.